Described below is a single T cell receptor (beta chain) sequence and its context. These data belong to a study of blood T cell repertoires in COVID-19. Study at large: COVID-19 samples from acute and convalescent phases originated in the United States, Italy and Spain. The analysed material was cDNA or gDNA that came from T cells, B-cell-depleted T cells, or PBMCs.

Enrolled during active infection, Seattle patients were then followed longitudinally. How the authors handled the data: By means of reference gene primer amplification, nucleated cell counts were estimated. Sequenced by immunoSEQ multiplex PCR; TCRdb stores in-frame clones only, minus some. That table is the source of V, J and clone size, and D and trimming were worked out from the DNA. The sample includes approximately 120,000 clones, approximately 85% of them seen just once. The germline V gene has CDR1 SGHRS and CDR2 YFSETQ. CDR3 length: 15 amino acids. V was trimmed by 4 bases and J by 2 bases, leaving 15 bases between them.

The source of this sequence is a woman older than 75 with COVID-19, enrolled during active disease. The chain employs TRBV5-1 and TRBJ2-5; maybe TRBD2 (6 bases). Input material: peripheral blood. CDR3 sequence: CASSLSGGRQETQYF. The CDR3 nucleotides read TGCGCCAGCAGCCTGTCCGGGGGAAGGCAAGAGACCCAGTACTTC.